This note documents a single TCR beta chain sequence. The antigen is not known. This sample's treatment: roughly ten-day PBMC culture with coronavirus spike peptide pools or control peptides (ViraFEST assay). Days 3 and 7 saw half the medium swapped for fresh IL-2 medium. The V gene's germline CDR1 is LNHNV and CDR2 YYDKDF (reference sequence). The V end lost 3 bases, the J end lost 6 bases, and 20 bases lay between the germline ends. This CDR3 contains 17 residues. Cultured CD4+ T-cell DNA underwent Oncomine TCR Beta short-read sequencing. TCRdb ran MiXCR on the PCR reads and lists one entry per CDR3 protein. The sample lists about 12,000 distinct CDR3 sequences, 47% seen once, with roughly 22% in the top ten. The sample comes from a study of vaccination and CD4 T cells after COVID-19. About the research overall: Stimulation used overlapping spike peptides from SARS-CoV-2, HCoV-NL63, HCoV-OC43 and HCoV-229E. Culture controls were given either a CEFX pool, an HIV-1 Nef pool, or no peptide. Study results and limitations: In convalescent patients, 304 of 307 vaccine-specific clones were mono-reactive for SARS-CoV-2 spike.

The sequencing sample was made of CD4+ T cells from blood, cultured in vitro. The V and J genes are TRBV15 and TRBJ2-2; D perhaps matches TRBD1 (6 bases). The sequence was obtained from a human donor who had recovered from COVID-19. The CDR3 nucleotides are TGTGCCACCAGCAGGATTTCCGGGACACCCAACGCCGGGGAGCTGTTTTTT. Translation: CATSRISGTPNAGELFF. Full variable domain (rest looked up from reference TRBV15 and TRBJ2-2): DAMVIQNPRYQVTQFGKPVTLSCSQTLNHNVMYWYQQKSSQAPKLLFHYYDKDFNNEADTPDNFQSRRPNTSFCFLDIRSPGLGDTAMYLCATSRISGTPNAGELFFGEGSRLTVL.